This TCR beta chain was captured by sequencing in a study of radiotherapy plus CTLA-4 blockade in lung cancer. Study summary: There were objective responses in roughly 17% of patients, and roughly 33% had disease control.

General observations from the study: Radiotherapy with ipilimumab was followed by blood expansion of tumor-derived clones. Increased serum interferon-beta after radiation also reportedly predicted response strongly.

Profiling relied on immunoSEQ multiplex PCR, and the TCRdb table lists in-frame clones only, not all of them. The sample lists roughly 86,000 clones; 75% to 90% were seen once. The germline CDR1 and CDR2 sequences are LNHDA and SQIVND (reference sequence). This CDR3 spans 12 amino acids. The V end was cut by 3 bases, the J end by 11 bases, with 11 bases between. Receiving focal radiation plus CTLA-4 blockade with ipilimumab were patients who had chemo-refractory metastatic non-small-cell lung cancer. This clone came up a few times. Its antigen is as yet unknown. This chain uses TRBV19 with TRBJ2-1; D perhaps matches TRBD2 (6 bases). The material sequenced was peripheral blood, taken from a patient treated with radiotherapy plus ipilimumab. The source of this sequence is a human donor with non-small cell lung cancer who had stable disease on radiotherapy plus ipilimumab. CDR3 in DNA: TGTGCCAGTAGTATCTGGAGCGGGCAGCAGTTCTTC. The encoded protein is CASSIWSGQQFF.